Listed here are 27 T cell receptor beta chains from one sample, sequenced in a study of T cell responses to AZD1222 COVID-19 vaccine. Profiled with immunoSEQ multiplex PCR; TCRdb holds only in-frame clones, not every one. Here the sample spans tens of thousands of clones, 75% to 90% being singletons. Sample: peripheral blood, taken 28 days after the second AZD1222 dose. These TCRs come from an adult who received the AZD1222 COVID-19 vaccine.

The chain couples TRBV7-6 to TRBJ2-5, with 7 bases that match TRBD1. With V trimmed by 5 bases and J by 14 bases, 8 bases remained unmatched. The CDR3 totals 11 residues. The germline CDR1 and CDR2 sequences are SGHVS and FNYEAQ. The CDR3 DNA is TGTGCCAGCAGCCCTGGGACAGTATCCTACTTC. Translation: CASSPGTVSYF.

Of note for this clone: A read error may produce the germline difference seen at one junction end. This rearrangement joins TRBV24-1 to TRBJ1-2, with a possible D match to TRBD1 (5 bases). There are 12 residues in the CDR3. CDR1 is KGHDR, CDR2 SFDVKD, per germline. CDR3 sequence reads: CATSGWQGVPLF. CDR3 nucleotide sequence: TGTGCCACCAGTGGCTGGCAAGGGGTGCCTCTCTTC.

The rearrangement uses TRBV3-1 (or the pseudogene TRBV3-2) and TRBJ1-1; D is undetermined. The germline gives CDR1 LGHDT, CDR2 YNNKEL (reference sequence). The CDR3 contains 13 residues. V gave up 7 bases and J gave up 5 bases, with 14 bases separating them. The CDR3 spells CASKLLMGTEAFF. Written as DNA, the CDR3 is TGTGCCAGCAAATTACTCATGGGGACTGAAGCTTTCTTT.

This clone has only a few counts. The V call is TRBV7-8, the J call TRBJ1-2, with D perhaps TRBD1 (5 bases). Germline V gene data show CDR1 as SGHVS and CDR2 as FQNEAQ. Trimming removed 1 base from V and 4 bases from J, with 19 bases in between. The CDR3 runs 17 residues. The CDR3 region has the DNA TGTGCCAGCAGCTTAGGGTTTGGTGGGGGAACGGTCTATGGCTACACCTTC. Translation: CASSLGFGGGTVYGYTF. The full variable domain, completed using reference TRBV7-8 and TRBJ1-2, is GAGVSQSPRYKVAKRGQDVALRCDPISGHVSLFWYQQALGQGPEFLTYFQNEAQLDKSGLPSDRFFAERPEGSVSTLKIQRTQQEDSAVYLCASSLGFGGGTVYGYTFGSGTRLTVV.

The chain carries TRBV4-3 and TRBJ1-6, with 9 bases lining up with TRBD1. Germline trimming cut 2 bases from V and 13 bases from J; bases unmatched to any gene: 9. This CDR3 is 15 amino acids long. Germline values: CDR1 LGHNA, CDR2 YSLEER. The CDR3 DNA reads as TGCGCCAGCAGCCAACACACAGGGGGCCCTCTTCCCCTCCACTTT. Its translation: CASSQHTGGPLPLHF.

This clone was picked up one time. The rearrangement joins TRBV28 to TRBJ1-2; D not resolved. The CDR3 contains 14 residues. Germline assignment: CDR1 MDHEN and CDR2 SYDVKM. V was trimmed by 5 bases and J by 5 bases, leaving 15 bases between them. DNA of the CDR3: TGTGCCAGCAGTAACGAAGCCCGATTTTATGGCTACACCTTC. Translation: CASSNEARFYGYTF.

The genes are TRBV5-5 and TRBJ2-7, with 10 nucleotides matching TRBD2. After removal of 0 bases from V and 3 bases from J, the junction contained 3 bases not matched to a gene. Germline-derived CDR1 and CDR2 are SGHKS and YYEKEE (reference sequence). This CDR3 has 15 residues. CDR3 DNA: TGTGCCAGCAGCTTGGAAGGGACTAGCGTCTACGAGCAGTACGTC. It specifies CASSLEGTSVYEQYV.

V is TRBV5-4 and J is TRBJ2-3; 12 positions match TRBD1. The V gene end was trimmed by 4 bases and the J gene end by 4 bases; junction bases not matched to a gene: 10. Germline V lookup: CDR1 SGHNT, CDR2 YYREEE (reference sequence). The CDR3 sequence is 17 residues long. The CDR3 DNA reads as TGTGCCAGCAGCCCTATCACCGGGACAGGGGGCGCAGATACGCAGTATTTT. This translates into CASSPITGTGGADTQYF.

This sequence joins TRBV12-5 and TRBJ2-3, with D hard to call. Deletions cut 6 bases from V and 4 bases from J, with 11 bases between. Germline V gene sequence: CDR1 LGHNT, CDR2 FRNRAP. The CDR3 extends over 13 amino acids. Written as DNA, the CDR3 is TGTGCTAGTGGGTCGATGTGGGCAGATACGCAGTATTTT. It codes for CASGSMWADTQYF.

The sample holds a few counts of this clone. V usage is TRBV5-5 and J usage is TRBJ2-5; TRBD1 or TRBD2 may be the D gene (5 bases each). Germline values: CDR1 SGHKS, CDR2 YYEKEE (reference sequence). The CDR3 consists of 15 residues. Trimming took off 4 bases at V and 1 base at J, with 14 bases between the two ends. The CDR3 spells CASSVPGRSQETQYF. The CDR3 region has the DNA TGTGCCAGCAGCGTCCCGGGACGTAGCCAAGAGACCCAGTACTTC.

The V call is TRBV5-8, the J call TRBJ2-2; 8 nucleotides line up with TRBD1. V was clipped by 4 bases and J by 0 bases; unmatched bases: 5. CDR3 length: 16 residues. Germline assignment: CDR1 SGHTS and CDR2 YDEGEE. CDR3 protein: CASSQTGATNTGELFF. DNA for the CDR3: TGTGCCAGCAGCCAGACAGGGGCTACGAACACCGGGGAGCTGTTTTTT.

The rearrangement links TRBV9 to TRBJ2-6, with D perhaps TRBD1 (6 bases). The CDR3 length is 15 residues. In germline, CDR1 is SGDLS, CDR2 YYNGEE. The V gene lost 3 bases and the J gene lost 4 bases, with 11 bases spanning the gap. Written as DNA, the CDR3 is TGTGCCAGCAGCGCTGGGGGCCTAGGGGCCAACGTCCTGACTTTC. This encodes CASSAGGLGANVLTF.

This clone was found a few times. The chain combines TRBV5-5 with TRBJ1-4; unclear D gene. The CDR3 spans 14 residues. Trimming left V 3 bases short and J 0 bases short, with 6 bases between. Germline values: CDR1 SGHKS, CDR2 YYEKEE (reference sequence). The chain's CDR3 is CASSYKTTNEKLFF. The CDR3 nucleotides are TGTGCCAGCAGCTACAAAACAACTAATGAAAAACTGTTTTTT.

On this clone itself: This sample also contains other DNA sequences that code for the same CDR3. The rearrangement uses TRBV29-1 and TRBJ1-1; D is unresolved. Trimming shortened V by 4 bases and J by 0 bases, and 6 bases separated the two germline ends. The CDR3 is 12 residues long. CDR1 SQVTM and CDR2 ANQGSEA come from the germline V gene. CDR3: CSVGRMNTEAFF. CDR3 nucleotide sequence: TGCAGCGTTGGACGGATGAACACTGAAGCTTTCTTT.

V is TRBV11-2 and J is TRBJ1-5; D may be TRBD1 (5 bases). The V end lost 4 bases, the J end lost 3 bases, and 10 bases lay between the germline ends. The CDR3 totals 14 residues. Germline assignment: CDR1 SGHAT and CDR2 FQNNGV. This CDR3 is CASSSGQFNQPQHF. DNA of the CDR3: TGTGCCAGCAGCTCGGGGCAGTTCAATCAGCCCCAGCATTTT.

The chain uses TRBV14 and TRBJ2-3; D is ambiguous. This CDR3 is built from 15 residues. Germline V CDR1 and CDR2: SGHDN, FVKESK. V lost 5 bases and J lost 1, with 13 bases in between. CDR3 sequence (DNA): TGTGCCAGCAGCTTATGGACGTCCCGCACAGATACGCAGTATTTT. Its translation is CASSLWTSRTDTQYF.

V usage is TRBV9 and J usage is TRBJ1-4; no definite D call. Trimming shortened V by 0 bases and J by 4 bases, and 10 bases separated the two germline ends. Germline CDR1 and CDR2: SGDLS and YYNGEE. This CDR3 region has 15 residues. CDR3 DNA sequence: TGTGCCAGCAGCGTAGAAGGCAGGCATAATGAAAAACTGTTTTTT. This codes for CASSVEGRHNEKLFF.

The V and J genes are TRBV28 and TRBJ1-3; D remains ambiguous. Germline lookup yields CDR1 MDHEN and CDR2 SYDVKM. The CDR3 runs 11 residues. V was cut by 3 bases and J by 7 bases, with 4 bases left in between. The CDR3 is CASSFMNTIYF. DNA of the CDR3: TGTGCCAGCAGTTTTATGAACACCATATATTTT.

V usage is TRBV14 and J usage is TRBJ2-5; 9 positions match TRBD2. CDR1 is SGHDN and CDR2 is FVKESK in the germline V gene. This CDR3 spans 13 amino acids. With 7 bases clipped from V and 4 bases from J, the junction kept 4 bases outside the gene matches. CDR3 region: CASTGTSIETQYF. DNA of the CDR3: TGTGCCAGCACCGGGACTAGCATAGAGACCCAGTACTTC.

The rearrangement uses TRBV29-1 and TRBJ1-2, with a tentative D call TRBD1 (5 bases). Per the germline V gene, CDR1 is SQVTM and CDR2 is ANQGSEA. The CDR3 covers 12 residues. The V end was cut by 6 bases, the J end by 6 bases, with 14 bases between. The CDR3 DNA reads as TGCAGCGTCGTAATGCAGGGTGATGGCTACACCTTC. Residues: CSVVMQGDGYTF.

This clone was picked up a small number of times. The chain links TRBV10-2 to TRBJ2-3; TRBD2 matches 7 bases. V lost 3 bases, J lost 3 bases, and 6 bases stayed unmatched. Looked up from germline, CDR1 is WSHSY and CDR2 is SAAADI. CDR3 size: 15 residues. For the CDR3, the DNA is TGCGCCAGCAGTGAACGGGGGGTTGGAACAGATACGCAGTATTTT. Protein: CASSERGVGTDTQYF.

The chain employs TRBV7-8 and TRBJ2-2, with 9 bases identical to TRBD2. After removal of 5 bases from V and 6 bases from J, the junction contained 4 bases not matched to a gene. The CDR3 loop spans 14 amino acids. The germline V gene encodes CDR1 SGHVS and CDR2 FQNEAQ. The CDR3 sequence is CASSKGLAPGELFF. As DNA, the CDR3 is TGTGCCAGCAGCAAGGGACTAGCTCCCGGGGAGCTGTTTTTT.

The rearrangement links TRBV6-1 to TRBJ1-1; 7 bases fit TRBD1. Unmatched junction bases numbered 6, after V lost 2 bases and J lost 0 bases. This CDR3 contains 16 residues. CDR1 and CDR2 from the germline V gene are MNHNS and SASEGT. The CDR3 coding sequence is TGTGCCAGCAGTGAACAGGGGGTGGGACTGAACACTGAAGCTTTCTTT. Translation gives CASSEQGVGLNTEAFF.

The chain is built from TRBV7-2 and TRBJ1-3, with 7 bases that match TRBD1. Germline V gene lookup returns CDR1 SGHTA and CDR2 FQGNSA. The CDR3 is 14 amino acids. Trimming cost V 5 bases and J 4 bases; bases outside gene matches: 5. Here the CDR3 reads CASSVDRVGNTIYF. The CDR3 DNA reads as TGTGCCAGCAGCGTTGACAGGGTCGGAAACACCATATATTTT.

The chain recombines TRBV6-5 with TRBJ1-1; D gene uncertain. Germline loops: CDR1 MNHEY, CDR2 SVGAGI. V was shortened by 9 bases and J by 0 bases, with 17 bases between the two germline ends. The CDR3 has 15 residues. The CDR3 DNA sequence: TGTGCCAGTCTACCGCTCCTGACGGTGAACACTGAAGCTTTCTTT. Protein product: CASLPLLTVNTEAFF.

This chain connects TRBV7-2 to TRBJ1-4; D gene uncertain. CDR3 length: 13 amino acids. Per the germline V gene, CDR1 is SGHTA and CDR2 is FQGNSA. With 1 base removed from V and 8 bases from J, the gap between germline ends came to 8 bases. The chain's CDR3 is CASSLGGWEKLFF. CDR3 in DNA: TGTGCCAGCAGCTTAGGAGGTTGGGAAAAACTGTTTTTT.

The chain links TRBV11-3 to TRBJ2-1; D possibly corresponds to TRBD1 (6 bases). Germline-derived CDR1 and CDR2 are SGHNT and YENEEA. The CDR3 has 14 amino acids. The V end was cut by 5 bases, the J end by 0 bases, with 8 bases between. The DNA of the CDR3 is TGTGCCAGCAGCCCAGGGGTCTCCTACAATGAGCAGTTCTTC. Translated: CASSPGVSYNEQFF.